Below, one T cell receptor beta chain is given with its context. V dropped 3 bases and J dropped 3 bases, with 19 bases sitting between them. This CDR3 is built from 17 residues. Germline loops: CDR1 SEHNR, CDR2 FQNEAQ (reference sequence). This sample is part of a study of blood T cell repertoires in COVID-19. Study at large: T cells, B-cell-depleted T cells, or PBMCs supplied cDNA or gDNA.

Original processing methods: The authors estimated nucleated cell counts from reference gene primer amplification. Using immunoSEQ multiplex PCR, the repertoire was profiled, and TCRdb retains in-frame clones only, with some absent. That table furnishes V, J and clone size, whereas the DNA furnished D and trimming. The sample contains roughly 140,000 clones, around 81% of which appear only once. Specimen: peripheral blood. This clonotype originated in a human donor in a cohort sampled during active COVID-19. The V gene is TRBV7-9, the J gene TRBJ2-3, with D perhaps matching TRBD1 (5 bases). CDR3 nucleotides: TGTGCCAGCAGCTTGGGGTTAAGGGGCACCAAGACAGATACGCAGTATTTT. As protein: CASSLGLRGTKTDTQYF.